Below are 13 T cell receptor beta chains sequenced from a single sample in a study of cytomegalovirus exposure and HLA in healthy donors. Primers for the PCR totalled 60 Vbeta and 13 Jbeta. Produced via immunoSEQ multiplex PCR; TCRdb's table is partial and in-frame only. The top ten hold roughly 6.8% of the sample, which has about 20,000 clones, 70% to 80% seen once. The sequenced sample was PBMCs. These receptor sequences come from a man in his sixties in good health and CMV-seronegative.

The chain employs TRBV13 and TRBJ1-2; 11 nucleotides match TRBD1. V lost 5 bases and J lost 6; bases outside the gene matches: 5. Germline V CDR1 and CDR2: PRHDT, FYEKMQ (reference sequence). The length of the CDR3 is 14 residues. CDR3 sequence reads: CASSPDRGLDGYTF. CDR3 sequence (DNA): TGTGCCAGCAGCCCGGACAGGGGGCTTGATGGCTACACCTTC.

DNA for the CDR3: TGTGCCAGCAGCTTAGTGGGCGGGGTAAGAGAGCAGTTCTTC. Translating it yields CASSLVGGVREQFF. The rearrangement links TRBV7-2 to TRBJ2-1; possibly TRBD2 for D (6 bases). V lost 1 base and J 10 bases, leaving 14 bases between the germline ends. The germline V gene encodes CDR1 SGHTA and CDR2 FQGNSA. The CDR3 sequence is 14 residues long.

V and J are TRBV7-2 and TRBJ2-1, with D perhaps TRBD2 (6 bases). V dropped 8 bases and J dropped 10 bases, with 21 bases sitting between them. Germline assignment: CDR1 SGHTA and CDR2 FQGNSA. The CDR3 sequence is 14 residues long. CDR3 in amino acids: CASALGRKIQEQFF. As DNA, the CDR3 is TGTGCCAGCGCCCTGGGGAGGAAAATCCAAGAGCAGTTCTTC. Supplemented by reference TRBV7-2 and TRBJ2-1, the full variable domain reads GAGVSQSPSNKVTEKGKDVELRCDPISGHTALYWYRQSLGQGLEFLIYFQGNSAPDKSGLPSDRFSAERTGGSVSTLTIQRTQQEDSAVYLCASALGRKIQEQFFGPGTRLTVL.

The gene calls are TRBV2 and TRBJ1-1; 9 bases align to TRBD1. The CDR3 is made up of 13 amino acids. The germline V gene encodes CDR1 SNHLY and CDR2 FYNNEI. V gave up 6 bases and J gave up 1 base; unmatched junction bases: 0. CDR3 in amino acids: CASRGQGNTEAFF. The CDR3 region has the DNA TGTGCCAGCAGGGGACAGGGGAACACTGAAGCTTTCTTT.

This sequence joins TRBV19 and TRBJ2-2, with 11 bases matching TRBD2. The CDR3 is 14 amino acids. V was clipped by 10 bases and J by 5 bases; unmatched bases: 6. Germline V lookup: CDR1 LNHDA, CDR2 SQIVND (reference sequence). For the CDR3, the DNA is TGTGCCACCCGACTAGCGGGGAGAACCGGGGAGCTGTTTTTT. It is translated as CATRLAGRTGELFF. The whole variable domain, remainder taken from reference TRBV19 and TRBJ2-2, is DGGITQSPKYLFRKEGQNVTLSCEQNLNHDAMYWYRQDPGQGLRLIYYSQIVNDFQKGDIAEGYSVSREKKESFPLTVTSAQKNPTAFYLCATRLAGRTGELFFGEGSRLTVL.

The chain couples TRBV6-1 to TRBJ2-7; 8 nucleotides line up with TRBD1. The CDR3 is 13 residues long. With 8 bases clipped from V and 4 bases from J, the junction kept 7 bases outside the gene matches. CDR1 and CDR2 (germline): MNHNS, SASEGT. CDR3 DNA sequence: TGTGCCAGCGGGGGACAGGCCGGTTACGAGCAGTACTTC. Its translation is CASGGQAGYEQYF.

The rearrangement links TRBV15 to TRBJ2-1, with 11 positions matching TRBD1. Looked up from germline, CDR1 is LNHNV and CDR2 is YYDKDF (reference sequence). With 1 base clipped from V and 6 bases from J, the junction kept 5 bases outside the gene matches. The CDR3 covers 16 residues. The CDR3 sequence: CATSRVAGTGGNEQFF. The CDR3 DNA reads TGTGCCACCAGCAGAGTGGCCGGGACAGGGGGCAATGAGCAGTTCTTC.

V and J are TRBV10-1 and TRBJ1-5; D is perhaps TRBD1 (6 bases). There are 15 residues in the CDR3. Germline V lookup: CDR1 WNHNN, CDR2 SYGVQD (reference sequence). Trimming stripped 9 bases from V and 4 bases from J, with 19 bases between. CDR3: CARCMPLQGNQPQHF. The DNA of the CDR3 is TGCGCCAGGTGTATGCCCTTACAGGGTAATCAGCCCCAGCATTTT.

This chain links TRBV13 with TRBJ2-7; weak D call: TRBD2 (6 bases). CDR3 length: 15 amino acids. V was cut by 5 bases and J by 3 bases, with 17 bases left in between. Germline CDR1 and CDR2: PRHDT and FYEKMQ (reference sequence). In DNA, the CDR3 is TGTGCCAGCAGCCCGATGGCGGGGTCCCACTACGAGCAGTACTTC. It specifies CASSPMAGSHYEQYF.

This clone was counted only a few times. The chain employs TRBV6-6 and TRBJ1-3; D not resolved. The ends were cut back, 8 bases at V and 0 bases at J, with 14 bases in the middle. CDR3 length: 15 residues. Per the germline V gene, CDR1 is MNHNY and CDR2 is SVGAGI (reference sequence). DNA of the CDR3: TGTGCCAGCCGGCAAACAGTGTCCTCTGGAAACACCATATATTTT. It translates to CASRQTVSSGNTIYF.

This chain links TRBV11-3 with TRBJ1-2; D is unresolved. Germline lookup yields CDR1 SGHNT and CDR2 YENEEA. Between the trimmed V and J ends, which lost 3 bases and 4 bases, there was a span of 6 bases. The CDR3 has 12 residues. The CDR3 region has the DNA TGTGCCAGCAGCTTGCGAGGCTATGGCTACACCTTC. Its translation is CASSLRGYGYTF.

The chain employs TRBV13 and TRBJ2-3; 9 nucleotides match TRBD2. CDR3 length equals 17 residues. The germline gives CDR1 PRHDT, CDR2 FYEKMQ (reference sequence). V shed 5 bases and J 1 base; nucleotides not matched to a gene: 10. The CDR3 DNA sequence: TGTGCCAGCAGCCTTCCTCACGCGGGAGGGGGCACAGATACGCAGTATTTT. Its translation is CASSLPHAGGGTDTQYF.

A single count supports this clone. The chain employs TRBV6-5 and TRBJ2-7, with 8 nucleotides matching TRBD1. The CDR3 consists of 15 residues. Germline CDR1 and CDR2: MNHEY and SVGAGI. Trimming removed 1 base from V and 3 bases from J; junction bases left unmatched: 5. The chain's CDR3 is CASSYWRTGYYEQYF. The CDR3 DNA reads as TGTGCCAGCAGTTACTGGCGGACAGGGTACTACGAGCAGTACTTC.